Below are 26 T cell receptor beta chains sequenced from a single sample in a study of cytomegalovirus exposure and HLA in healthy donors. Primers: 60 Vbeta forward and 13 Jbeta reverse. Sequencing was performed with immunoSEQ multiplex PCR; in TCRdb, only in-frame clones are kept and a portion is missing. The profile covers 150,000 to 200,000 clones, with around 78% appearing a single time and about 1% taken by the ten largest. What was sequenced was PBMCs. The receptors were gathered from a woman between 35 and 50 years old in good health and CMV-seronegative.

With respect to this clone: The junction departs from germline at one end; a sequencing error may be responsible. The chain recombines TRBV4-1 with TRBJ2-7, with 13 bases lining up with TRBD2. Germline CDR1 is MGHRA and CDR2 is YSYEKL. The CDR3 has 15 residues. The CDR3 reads CASSQEPQGTSGTLF. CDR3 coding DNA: TGCGCCAGCAGCCAAGAACCACAAGGGACTAGCGGGACCCTCTTC.

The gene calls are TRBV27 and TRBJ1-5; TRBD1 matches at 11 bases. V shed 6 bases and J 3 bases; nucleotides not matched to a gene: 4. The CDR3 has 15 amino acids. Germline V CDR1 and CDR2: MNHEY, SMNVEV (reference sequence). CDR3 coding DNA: TGTGCCAGCAGGGGGACAGGGGGTGACAATCAGCCCCAGCATTTT. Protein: CASRGTGGDNQPQHF.

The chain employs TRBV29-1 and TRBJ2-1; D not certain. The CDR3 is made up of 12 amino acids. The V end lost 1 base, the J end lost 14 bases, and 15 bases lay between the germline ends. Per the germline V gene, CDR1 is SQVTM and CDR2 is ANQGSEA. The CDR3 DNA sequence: TGCAGCGTTGAAGTTACCCTTACGGTGAAGTTCTTC. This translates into CSVEVTLTVKFF.

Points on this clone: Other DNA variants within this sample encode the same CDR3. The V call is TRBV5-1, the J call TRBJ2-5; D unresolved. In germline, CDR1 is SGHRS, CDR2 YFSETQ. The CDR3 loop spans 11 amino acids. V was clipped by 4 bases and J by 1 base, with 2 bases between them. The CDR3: CASSLQETQYF. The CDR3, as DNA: TGCGCCAGCAGCCTCCAAGAGACCCAGTACTTC.

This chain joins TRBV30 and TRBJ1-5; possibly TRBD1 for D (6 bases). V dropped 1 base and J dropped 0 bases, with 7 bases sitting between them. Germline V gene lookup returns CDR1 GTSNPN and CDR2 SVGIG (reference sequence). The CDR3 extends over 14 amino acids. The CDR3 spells CAWSGTVSNQPQHF. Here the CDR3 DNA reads TGTGCCTGGAGTGGGACAGTTAGCAATCAGCCCCAGCATTTT.

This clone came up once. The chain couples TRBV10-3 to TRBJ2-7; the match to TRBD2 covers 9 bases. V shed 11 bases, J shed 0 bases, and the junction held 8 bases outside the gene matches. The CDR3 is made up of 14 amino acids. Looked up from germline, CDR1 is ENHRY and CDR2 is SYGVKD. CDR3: CAASSGITSYEQYF. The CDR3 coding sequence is TGTGCCGCCTCTAGCGGGATCACCTCCTACGAGCAGTACTTC.

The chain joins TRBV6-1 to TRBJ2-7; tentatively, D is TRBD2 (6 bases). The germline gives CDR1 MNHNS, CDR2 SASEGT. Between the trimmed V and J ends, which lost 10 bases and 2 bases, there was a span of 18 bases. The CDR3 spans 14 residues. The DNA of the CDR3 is TGTGCCACCCATAGGAGGGAGATCACCTACGAGCAGTACTTC. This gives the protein CATHRREITYEQYF.

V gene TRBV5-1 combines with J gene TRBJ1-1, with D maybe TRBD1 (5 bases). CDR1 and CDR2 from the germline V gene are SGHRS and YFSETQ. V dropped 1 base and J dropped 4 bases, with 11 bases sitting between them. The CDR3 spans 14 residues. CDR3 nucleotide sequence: TGCGCCAGCAGCTTGTTGGGGCTACCCACTGAAGCTTTCTTT. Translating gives CASSLLGLPTEAFF.

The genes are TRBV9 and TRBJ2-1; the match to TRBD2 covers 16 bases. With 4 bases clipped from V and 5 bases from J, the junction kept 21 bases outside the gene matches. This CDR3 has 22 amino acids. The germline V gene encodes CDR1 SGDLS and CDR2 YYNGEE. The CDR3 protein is CASSPTLSGAGTSGRANNEQFF. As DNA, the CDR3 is TGTGCCAGCAGCCCGACCTTATCGGGGGCTGGGACTAGCGGGAGGGCTAACAATGAGCAGTTCTTC. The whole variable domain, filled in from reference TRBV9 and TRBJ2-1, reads DSGVTQTPKHLITATGQRVTLRCSPRSGDLSVYWYQQSLDQGLQFLIQYYNGEERAKGNILERFSAQQFPDLHSELNLSSLELGDSALYFCASSPTLSGAGTSGRANNEQFFGPGTRLTVL.

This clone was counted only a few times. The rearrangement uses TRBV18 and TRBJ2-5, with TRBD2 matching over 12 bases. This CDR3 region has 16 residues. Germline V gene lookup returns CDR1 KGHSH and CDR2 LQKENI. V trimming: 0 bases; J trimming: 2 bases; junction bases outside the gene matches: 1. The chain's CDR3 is CASSPPGLAGQETQYF. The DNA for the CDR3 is TGTGCCAGCTCACCACCAGGACTAGCGGGACAAGAGACCCAGTACTTC.

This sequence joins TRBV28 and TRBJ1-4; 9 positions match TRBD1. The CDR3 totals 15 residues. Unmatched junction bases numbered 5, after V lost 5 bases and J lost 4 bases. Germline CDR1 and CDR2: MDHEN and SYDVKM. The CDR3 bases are TGTGCCAGCAGTCCCCTGGACAGGGGTAATGAAAAACTGTTTTTT. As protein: CASSPLDRGNEKLFF.

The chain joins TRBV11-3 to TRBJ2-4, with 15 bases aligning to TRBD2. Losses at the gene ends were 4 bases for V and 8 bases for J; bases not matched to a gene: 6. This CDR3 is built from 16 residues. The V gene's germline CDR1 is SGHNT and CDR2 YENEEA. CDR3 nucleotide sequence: TGTGCCAGCAGCTCAGGGACTAGCGGGAGGAGGGACATTCAGTACTTC. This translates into CASSSGTSGRRDIQYF.

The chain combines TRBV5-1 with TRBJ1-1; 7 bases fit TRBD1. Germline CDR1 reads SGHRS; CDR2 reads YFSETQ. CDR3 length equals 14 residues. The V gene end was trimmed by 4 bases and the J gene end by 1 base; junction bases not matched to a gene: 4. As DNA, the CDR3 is TGCGCCAGCAGCCCCGGACAGGAGAACACTGAAGCTTTCTTT. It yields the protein CASSPGQENTEAFF.

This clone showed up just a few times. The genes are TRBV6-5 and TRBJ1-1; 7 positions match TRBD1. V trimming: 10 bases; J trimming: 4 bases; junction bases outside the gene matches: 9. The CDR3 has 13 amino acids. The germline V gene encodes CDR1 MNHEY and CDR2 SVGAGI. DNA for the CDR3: TGTGCCACAAGCCGGGACAGAGCCACTGAAGCTTTCTTT. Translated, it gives CATSRDRATEAFF.

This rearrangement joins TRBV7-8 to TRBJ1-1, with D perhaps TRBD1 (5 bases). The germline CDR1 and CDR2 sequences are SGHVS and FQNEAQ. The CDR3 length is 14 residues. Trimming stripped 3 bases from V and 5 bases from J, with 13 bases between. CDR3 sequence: CASSFVDSSTEAFF. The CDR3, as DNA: TGTGCCAGCAGCTTTGTCGACAGTTCTACTGAAGCTTTCTTT.

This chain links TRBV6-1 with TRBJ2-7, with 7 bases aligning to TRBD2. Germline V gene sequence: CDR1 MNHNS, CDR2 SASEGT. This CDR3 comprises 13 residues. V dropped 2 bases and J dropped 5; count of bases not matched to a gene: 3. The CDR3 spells CASSEMGGDEQYF. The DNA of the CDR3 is TGTGCCAGCAGTGAAATGGGAGGGGACGAGCAGTACTTC.

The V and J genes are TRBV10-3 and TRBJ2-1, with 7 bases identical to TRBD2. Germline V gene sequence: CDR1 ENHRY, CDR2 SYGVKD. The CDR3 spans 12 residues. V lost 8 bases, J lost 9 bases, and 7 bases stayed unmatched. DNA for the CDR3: TGTGCCATCGGTTCGGGGGGTGGTGAGCAGTTCTTC. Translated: CAIGSGGGEQFF.

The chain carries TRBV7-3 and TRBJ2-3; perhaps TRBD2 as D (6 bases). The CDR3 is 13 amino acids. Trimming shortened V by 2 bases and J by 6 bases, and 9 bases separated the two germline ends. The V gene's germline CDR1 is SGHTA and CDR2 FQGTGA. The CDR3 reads CASSLLGRDTQYF. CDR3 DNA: TGTGCCAGCAGCTTATTAGGGAGGGATACGCAGTATTTT. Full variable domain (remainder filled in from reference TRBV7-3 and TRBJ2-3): GAGVSQTPSNKVTEKGKYVELRCDPISGHTALYWYRQSLGQGPEFLIYFQGTGAADDSGLPNDRFFAVRPEGSVSTLKIQRTERGDSAVYLCASSLLGRDTQYFGPGTRLTVL.

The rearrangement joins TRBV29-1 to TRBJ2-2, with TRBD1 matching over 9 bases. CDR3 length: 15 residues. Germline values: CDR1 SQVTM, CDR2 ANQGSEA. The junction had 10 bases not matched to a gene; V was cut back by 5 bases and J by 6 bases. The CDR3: CSVSKNRGPAGELFF. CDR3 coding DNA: TGCAGCGTTTCAAAGAACAGGGGGCCGGCCGGGGAGCTGTTTTTT.

As DNA, the CDR3 is TGTGCCAGCAGTTACTTGAGTAGCGGAACCTACGAGCAGTACTTC. Translation gives CASSYLSSGTYEQYF. V usage is TRBV6-5 and J usage is TRBJ2-7; D perhaps matches TRBD2 (6 bases). The CDR3 is 15 amino acids. The germline V gene has CDR1 MNHEY and CDR2 SVGAGI. Trimming took 1 base from V and 2 from J, leaving 12 bases between them.

CDR3 loop: CASSLGGQGENTIYF. In DNA, the CDR3 is TGTGCCAGCAGTTTAGGAGGACAGGGGGAAAACACCATATATTTT. The V and J genes are TRBV28 and TRBJ1-3, with 10 positions matching TRBD1. The ends lost 2 bases at V and 6 bases at J; junction bases unmatched: 4. There are 15 residues in the CDR3. Germline CDR1 and CDR2: MDHEN and SYDVKM.

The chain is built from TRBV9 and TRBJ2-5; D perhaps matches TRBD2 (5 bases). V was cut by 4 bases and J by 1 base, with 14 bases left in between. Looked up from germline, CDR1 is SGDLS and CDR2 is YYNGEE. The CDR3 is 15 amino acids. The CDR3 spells CASSPTSGPQETQYF. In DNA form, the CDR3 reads TGTGCCAGCAGCCCGACCAGCGGACCCCAAGAGACCCAGTACTTC. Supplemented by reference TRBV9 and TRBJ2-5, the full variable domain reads DSGVTQTPKHLITATGQRVTLRCSPRSGDLSVYWYQQSLDQGLQFLIQYYNGEERAKGNILERFSAQQFPDLHSELNLSSLELGDSALYFCASSPTSGPQETQYFGPGTRLLVL.

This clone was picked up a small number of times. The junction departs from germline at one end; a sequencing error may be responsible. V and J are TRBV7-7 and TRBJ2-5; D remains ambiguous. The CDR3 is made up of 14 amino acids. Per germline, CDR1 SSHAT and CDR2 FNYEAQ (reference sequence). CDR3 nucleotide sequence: TGTGCTAGCAGCTTAAACTTCCTTTTGGAGACCCAGTACTTC. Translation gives CASSLNFLLETQYF.

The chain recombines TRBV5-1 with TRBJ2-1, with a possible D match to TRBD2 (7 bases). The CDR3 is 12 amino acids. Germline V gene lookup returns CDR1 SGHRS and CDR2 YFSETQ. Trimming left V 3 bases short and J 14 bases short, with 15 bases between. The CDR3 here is CASSYGEGGKFF. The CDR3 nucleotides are TGCGCCAGCAGCTACGGAGAGGGGGGGAAGTTCTTC. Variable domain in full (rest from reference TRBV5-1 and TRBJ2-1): KAGVTQTPRYLIKTRGQQVTLSCSPISGHRSVSWYQQTPGQGLQFLFEYFSETQRNKGNFPGRFSGRQFSNSRSEMNVSTLELGDSALYLCASSYGEGGKFFGPGTRLTVL.

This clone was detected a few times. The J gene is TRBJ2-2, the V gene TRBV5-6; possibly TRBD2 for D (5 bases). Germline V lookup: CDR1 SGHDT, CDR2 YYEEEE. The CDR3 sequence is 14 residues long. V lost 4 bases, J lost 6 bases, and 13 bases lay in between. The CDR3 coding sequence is TGTGCCAGCAGCAAGGGAGCCCGGGCCGGGGAGCTGTTTTTT. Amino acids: CASSKGARAGELFF.

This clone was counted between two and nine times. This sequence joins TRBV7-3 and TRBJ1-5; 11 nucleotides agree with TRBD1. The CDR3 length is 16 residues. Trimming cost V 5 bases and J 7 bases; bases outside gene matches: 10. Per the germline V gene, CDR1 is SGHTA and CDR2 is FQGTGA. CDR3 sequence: CASSLPDRGPVQPQHF. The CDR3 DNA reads TGTGCCAGCAGCCTACCGGACAGGGGGCCGGTACAGCCCCAGCATTTT.